This TCR beta chain was obtained from a study of blood T cells in healthy people across ages. The study, taken as a whole, reports: Both higher diversity and more naive CD4+ cells marked long-lived donors when set against aged donors.

A J-beta primer mix and a sample-barcoded 5' primer were used in a second PCR of about 7 to 11 cycles. A single record per CDR3 protein comes from TCRdb applying MiXCR to the 5' RACE reads. The data show 850,000 to 1,100,000 distinct CDR3 sequences, 30% to 40% seen once. The V end was cut by 2 bases, the J end by 5 bases, with 7 bases between. CDR3 length equals 13 residues. Germline CDR1 ENHRY, CDR2 SYGVKD. Note on this clonotype: Its antigen is not known.

Sequencing was performed on blood. This chain joins TRBV10-3 and TRBJ2-1; unclear D gene. The receptor comes from a man aged 18 to 35 in good health. The CDR3 spells CAISEPADNEQFF. For the CDR3, the DNA is TGTGCCATCAGTGAGCCCGCCGACAATGAGCAGTTCTTC.